The 26 T cell receptor beta chains presented below share a single source sample, sequenced in a study of blood T cell repertoires in COVID-19. The repertoire was sequenced with immunoSEQ multiplex PCR; TCRdb's copy has only in-frame clones and lacks some. The table shows more than 300,000 clones, with around nine tenths occurring only once. Sequenced input: peripheral blood. The receptors come from a woman aged 18-29 years who had recovered from COVID-19.

The genes are TRBV5-1 and TRBJ1-1; 11 bases match TRBD1. The CDR3 extends over 16 amino acids. Trimming removed 5 bases from V and 0 bases from J; junction bases left unmatched: 6. Looked up from germline, CDR1 is SGHRS and CDR2 is YFSETQ. The CDR3 nucleotides are TGCGCCAGCAGACCCGGACAGGGGGCTTTGAACACTGAAGCTTTCTTT. It yields the protein CASRPGQGALNTEAFF.

The chain recombines TRBV7-2 with TRBJ1-4; D is unclear. The CDR3 length is 14 residues. Trimming shortened V by 5 bases and J by 10 bases, and 17 bases separated the two germline ends. Germline loops: CDR1 SGHTA, CDR2 FQGNSA. The CDR3 loop is CASSSRRGLAKLFF. CDR3 nucleotide sequence: TGTGCCAGCAGCAGCCGACGGGGTCTCGCAAAACTGTTTTTT.

This chain connects TRBV19 to TRBJ2-6, with TRBD1 matching 10 bases. The CDR3 has 20 amino acids. V lost 6 bases to trimming and J lost 0 bases; unmatched junction nucleotides: 14. Germline V gives CDR1 LNHDA, CDR2 SQIVND (reference sequence). The CDR3 DNA follows: TGTGCCAGTAGCCTACCGAAAGTAGGACAGGGGGTCTCTGGGGCCAACGTCCTGACTTTC. It is translated as CASSLPKVGQGVSGANVLTF.

The chain joins TRBV4-1 to TRBJ2-5; 7 bases agree with TRBD1. CDR1 MGHRA and CDR2 YSYEKL come from the germline V gene. The CDR3 extends over 14 amino acids. The trim removed 6 bases at V and 7 bases at J, leaving 11 bases unmatched. The CDR3 sequence: CASSRLTGLRTQYF. CDR3 DNA: TGCGCCAGCAGTCGTTTGACAGGGCTTAGGACCCAGTACTTC.

The J gene is TRBJ1-4, the V gene TRBV5-1, with a tentative D call TRBD1 (5 bases). CDR1 and CDR2 (germline): SGHRS, YFSETQ. V lost 8 bases and J 7 bases, leaving 15 bases between the germline ends. This CDR3 region has 13 residues. CDR3 DNA: TGCGCCAGTCGCTCCAGGGAGGTTGAAAAACTGTTTTTT. Protein product: CASRSREVEKLFF.

The chain joins TRBV7-2 to TRBJ2-3; 12 nucleotides agree with TRBD2. Germline V gene lookup returns CDR1 SGHTA and CDR2 FQGNSA. The CDR3 loop spans 17 amino acids. J gave up 6 bases and V 1 base, and 8 bases lay outside the gene matches. DNA of the CDR3: TGTGCCAGCAGCTTAGAGGTCCTAGCGGGAGGGCCGGATACGCAGTATTTT. Translating it yields CASSLEVLAGGPDTQYF. Based on the CDR3 plus reference TRBV7-2 and TRBJ2-3, the full variable domain is GAGVSQSPSNKVTEKGKDVELRCDPISGHTALYWYRQSLGQGLEFLIYFQGNSAPDKSGLPSDRFSAERTGGSVSTLTIQRTQQEDSAVYLCASSLEVLAGGPDTQYFGPGTRLTVL.

This chain connects TRBV5-1 to TRBJ2-2, with 10 bases lining up with TRBD2. The V gene end was trimmed by 1 base and the J gene end by 4 bases; junction bases not matched to a gene: 1. From germline, CDR1 is SGHRS and CDR2 YFSETQ. CDR3 length: 15 amino acids. The CDR3 loop reads CASSLSSGGTGELFF. The CDR3 nucleotides read TGCGCCAGCAGCTTGTCTAGCGGGGGCACCGGGGAGCTGTTTTTT. The whole variable domain, filled in from reference TRBV5-1 and TRBJ2-2, reads KAGVTQTPRYLIKTRGQQVTLSCSPISGHRSVSWYQQTPGQGLQFLFEYFSETQRNKGNFPGRFSGRQFSNSRSEMNVSTLELGDSALYLCASSLSSGGTGELFFGEGSRLTVL.

CDR3 protein: CASSLGFEGQPQHF. The CDR3 bases are TGTGCCAGCAGCTTAGGCTTTGAGGGTCAGCCCCAGCATTTT. The chain has TRBV7-2 and TRBJ1-5; unclear D gene. With 1 base removed from V and 6 bases from J, the gap between germline ends came to 10 bases. The length of the CDR3 is 14 residues. CDR1 is SGHTA and CDR2 is FQGNSA in the germline V gene.

The chain uses TRBV5-5 and TRBJ1-2; TRBD1 agrees at 8 bases. Germline V gene lookup returns CDR1 SGHKS and CDR2 YYEKEE (reference sequence). J was trimmed by 9 bases and V by 5 bases; bases with no gene match: 12. This CDR3 is built from 14 residues. CDR3 nucleotide sequence: TGTGCCAGCAGTTTGACAGGGGCCCCTTTTAGCTACACCTTC. It translates to CASSLTGAPFSYTF.

The chain carries TRBV19 and TRBJ2-7, with D maybe TRBD1 (6 bases). Germline V gene lookup returns CDR1 LNHDA and CDR2 SQIVND (reference sequence). The CDR3 runs to 13 residues. Between the trimmed V and J ends, which lost 6 bases and 4 bases, there was a span of 13 bases. Here the CDR3 reads CASSGNRAYEQYV. In nucleotides, the CDR3 is TGTGCCAGTAGCGGAAACAGGGCGTACGAGCAGTACGTC.

The V call is TRBV6-6, the J call TRBJ1-3, with TRBD1 identical over 7 bases. The junction had 7 bases not matched to a gene; V was cut back by 5 bases and J by 0 bases. Germline lookup yields CDR1 MNHNY and CDR2 SVGAGI (reference sequence). The CDR3 is made up of 16 amino acids. CDR3 region: CASSRRQGDSGNTIYF. In DNA form, the CDR3 reads TGTGCCAGCAGTCGGAGACAGGGTGACTCTGGAAACACCATATATTTT.

Regarding this clone: One end of the junction is discordant with germline, which a read error may explain. The chain uses TRBV9 and TRBJ2-2; D might be TRBD2 (6 bases). This CDR3 spans 15 amino acids. CDR1 and CDR2 (germline): SGDLS, YYNGEE. CDR3 region: CASSVATGEVGELFF. In nucleotides, the CDR3 is TGTGCCAGCAGCGTAGCTACGGGGGAAGTTGGGGAACTGTTTTTT. Together with reference TRBV9 and TRBJ2-2, the CDR3 gives the full variable domain: DSGVTQTPKHLITATGQRVTLRCSPRSGDLSVYWYQQSLDQGLQFLIQYYNGEERAKGNILERFSAQQFPDLHSELNLSSLELGDSALYFCASSVATGEVGELFFGEGSRLTVL.

V and J are TRBV7-9 and TRBJ1-1; TRBD1 aligns across 8 bases. CDR1 and CDR2 (germline): SEHNR, FQNEAQ (reference sequence). The junction had 21 bases not matched to a gene; V was cut back by 5 bases and J by 10 bases. The CDR3 totals 17 residues. The CDR3 loop is CASSPRGQGAVEFRAFF. CDR3 nucleotides: TGTGCCAGCAGCCCCCGTGGCCAGGGGGCTGTAGAATTTCGAGCTTTCTTT.

This sequence joins TRBV3-1 (or the pseudogene TRBV3-2) and TRBJ2-2; no firm D call. The CDR3 is made up of 13 amino acids. V was cut by 1 base and J by 3 bases, with 3 bases left in between. Germline V gene data show CDR1 as LGHDT and CDR2 as YNNKEL (reference sequence). The CDR3 loop reads CASSQADTGELFF. Here the CDR3 DNA reads TGTGCCAGCAGCCAAGCCGACACCGGGGAGCTGTTTTTT.

The chain employs TRBV27 and TRBJ2-3; TRBD2 matches at 9 bases. Trimming took 2 bases from V and 7 from J; bases not matched to a gene: 7. CDR3 length: 15 amino acids. Germline assignment: CDR1 MNHEY and CDR2 SMNVEV (reference sequence). DNA of the CDR3: TGTGCCAGCAGTTTAGGCGGGAGGGACGTAAATACGCAGTATTTT. Protein sequence: CASSLGGRDVNTQYF.

The chain links TRBV10-3 to TRBJ2-6; possible D gene TRBD1, 6 bases. The CDR3 length is 14 residues. Trimming removed 8 bases at V and 2 bases at J, with 10 bases between. Germline lookup yields CDR1 ENHRY and CDR2 SYGVKD. CDR3 nucleotides: TGTGCCATCTCAGGGGAGCCTGGGGCCAACGTCCTGACTTTC. Its protein product is CAISGEPGANVLTF.

The J gene is TRBJ2-3, the V gene TRBV5-8, with 15 nucleotides matching TRBD2. The germline V gene encodes CDR1 SGHTS and CDR2 YDEGEE. This CDR3 contains 16 residues. J lost 3 bases, V lost 6 bases, and 5 bases had no gene match. The CDR3 region is CASTPGTSGRTDTQYF. DNA for the CDR3: TGTGCCAGCACGCCCGGGACTAGCGGGAGGACAGATACGCAGTATTTT.

In its sample, this clone was seen once. The chain has TRBV18 and TRBJ2-1; the D is unclear. Looked up from germline, CDR1 is KGHSH and CDR2 is LQKENI. V was pared by 5 bases and J by 10 bases, with 9 bases between. The CDR3 runs 11 residues. CDR3 in amino acids: CASSGTNEQFF. The CDR3 DNA reads TGTGCCAGCTCAGGCACTAACGAGCAGTTCTTC.

This clone came up a few times. V gene TRBV7-9 combines with J gene TRBJ2-2, with 9 bases lining up with TRBD1. Germline V gene lookup returns CDR1 SEHNR and CDR2 FQNEAQ (reference sequence). With V trimmed by 3 bases and J by 7 bases, 6 bases remained unmatched. The CDR3 loop spans 15 amino acids. CDR3 residues: CASSFWDRVVGELFF. In DNA, the CDR3 is TGTGCCAGCAGCTTCTGGGACAGGGTGGTCGGGGAGCTGTTTTTT. The variable domain in full, with the rest retrieved from reference TRBV7-9 and TRBJ2-2, is DTGVSQNPRHKITKRGQNVTFRCDPISEHNRLYWYRQTLGQGPEFLTYFQNEAQLEKSRLLSDRFSAERPKGSFSTLEIQRTEQGDSAMYLCASSFWDRVVGELFFGEGSRLTVL.

The chain has TRBV11-2 and TRBJ2-7; 7 nucleotides align to TRBD2. CDR1 is SGHAT and CDR2 is FQNNGV in the germline V gene. There are 12 residues in the CDR3. Germline trimming cut 5 bases from V and 3 bases from J; bases unmatched to any gene: 1. The CDR3 DNA sequence: TGTGCCAGCAGCCCTAGCGGCTACGAGCAGTACGTC. Translated, it gives CASSPSGYEQYV.

This clone was detected only once. The V call is TRBV7-7, the J call TRBJ2-7; a possible D gene is TRBD1 (6 bases). Germline V gene lookup returns CDR1 SSHAT and CDR2 FNYEAQ (reference sequence). The CDR3 loop spans 19 amino acids. V dropped 4 bases and J dropped 5 bases, with 30 bases sitting between them. Here the CDR3 reads CASSSFRDIPLERRNEQYV. The CDR3, as DNA: TGTGCCAGCAGCTCATTCCGGGACATCCCGCTCGAACGCCGCAACGAGCAGTACGTC.

About this clone: At one boundary the junction diverges from the germline segment, which might be a read error. J is TRBJ1-6 and V is TRBV3-1 (or the pseudogene TRBV3-2); D unclear. CDR3 length: 17 residues. Germline assignment: CDR1 LGHDT and CDR2 YNNKEL (reference sequence). DNA for the CDR3: TGTGCCAGCAGCGAAGAGTATAGAGTCGCCTATAATTCACCCCTCCACTTT. This codes for CASSEEYRVAYNSPLHF.

CDR3 nucleotide sequence: TGTGCCAGCAGTGGACTAGCGTTCTCCGGGGAGCTGTTTTTT. This sequence encodes CASSGLAFSGELFF. The gene calls are TRBV27 and TRBJ2-2; TRBD2 matches 9 bases. CDR1 and CDR2 (germline): MNHEY, SMNVEV (reference sequence). V was pared by 5 bases and J by 6 bases, with 4 bases of the junction left unmatched. The CDR3 is 14 residues long.

The gene calls are TRBV28 and TRBJ1-5, with D perhaps matching TRBD1 (6 bases). The V gene lost 7 bases and the J gene lost 0 bases, with 13 bases spanning the gap. This CDR3 comprises 15 residues. The V gene's germline CDR1 is MDHEN and CDR2 SYDVKM. The CDR3 is CASKSGQTSNQPQHF. As DNA, the CDR3 is TGTGCCAGCAAATCCGGACAGACTAGCAATCAGCCCCAGCATTTT. The whole variable domain, filled in from reference TRBV28 and TRBJ1-5, reads DVKVTQSSRYLVKRTGEKVFLECVQDMDHENMFWYRQDPGLGLRLIYFSYDVKMKEKGDIPEGYSVSREKKERFSLILESASTNQTSMYLCASKSGQTSNQPQHFGDGTRLSIL.

This clone was seen a few times. V is TRBV10-1 and J is TRBJ2-2, with D perhaps matching TRBD2 (6 bases). Germline values: CDR1 WNHNN, CDR2 SYGVQD (reference sequence). The length of the CDR3 is 16 residues. V lost 8 bases, J lost 2 bases, and 18 bases lay in between. CDR3 protein: CASAQGVGTNTGELFF. The CDR3 DNA reads as TGCGCCAGCGCCCAAGGTGTAGGGACTAACACCGGGGAGCTGTTTTTT.

V gene TRBV3-1 (or the pseudogene TRBV3-2) combines with J gene TRBJ2-3, with TRBD2 identical over 7 bases. Per the germline V gene, CDR1 is LGHDT and CDR2 is YNNKEL (reference sequence). Trimming removed 6 bases from V and 3 bases from J; junction bases left unmatched: 3. The CDR3 has 13 residues. In DNA, the CDR3 is TGTGCCAGCAGGGGCGGGAGAACAGATACGCAGTATTTT. It encodes CASRGGRTDTQYF.